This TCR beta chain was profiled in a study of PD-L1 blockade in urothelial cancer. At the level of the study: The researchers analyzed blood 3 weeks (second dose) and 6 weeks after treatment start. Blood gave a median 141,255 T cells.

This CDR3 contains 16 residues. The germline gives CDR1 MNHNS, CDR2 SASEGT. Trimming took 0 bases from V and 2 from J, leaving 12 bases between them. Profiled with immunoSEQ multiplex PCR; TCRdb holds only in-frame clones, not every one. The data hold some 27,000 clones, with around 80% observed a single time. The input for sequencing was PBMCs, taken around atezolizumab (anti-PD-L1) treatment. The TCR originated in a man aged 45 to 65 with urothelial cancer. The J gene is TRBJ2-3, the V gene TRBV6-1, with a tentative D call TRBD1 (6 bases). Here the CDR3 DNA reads TGTGCCAGCAGTGAAGCGGGGGCGGCTGTCACAGATACGCAGTATTTT. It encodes CASSEAGAAVTDTQYF.